The 10 T cell receptor beta chains in this list originate from one sample, sequenced in a study of blood T cell repertoires in COVID-19. Profiled with immunoSEQ multiplex PCR; TCRdb holds only in-frame clones, not every one. The sample includes about 200,000 clones, over 75% of them seen just once. Material: peripheral blood. All receptors derive from a man aged 50-59 years with COVID-19, enrolled during active disease.

V usage is TRBV4-2 and J usage is TRBJ1-3; unclear D gene. V lost 0 bases and J lost 4, with 22 bases in between. From germline, CDR1 is LGHNA and CDR2 YNFKEQ. The length of the CDR3 is 19 residues. The DNA of the CDR3 is TGTGCCAGCAGCCAAGATCCCTTTGGAGGGAACAATATAGGAAACACCATATATTTT. Its protein product is CASSQDPFGGNNIGNTIYF.

The chain joins TRBV10-3 to TRBJ1-3; D may be TRBD1 (6 bases). CDR1 and CDR2 from the germline V gene are ENHRY and SYGVKD. This CDR3 contains 17 residues. V was cut by 3 bases and J by 0 bases, with 15 bases left in between. This CDR3 reads CAISERDTQYSGNTIYF. CDR3 in DNA: TGTGCCATCAGTGAAAGGGACACCCAGTACTCTGGAAACACCATATATTTT.

The rearrangement uses TRBV7-8 and TRBJ2-1; 11 bases map to TRBD2. The germline gives CDR1 SGHVS, CDR2 FQNEAQ. V shed 5 bases, J shed 0 bases, and the junction held 12 bases outside the gene matches. The CDR3 consists of 19 residues. CDR3 sequence: CASSQPGTSGASSYNEQFF. In DNA form, the CDR3 reads TGTGCCAGCAGCCAGCCCGGGACTAGCGGAGCTAGCTCCTACAATGAGCAGTTCTTC.

CDR3 sequence (DNA): TGCGCCAGCAGCCAAGGGACAACCACCTATGGCTACACCTTC. Translated: CASSQGTTTYGYTF. J is TRBJ1-2 and V is TRBV4-3; maybe TRBD1 (5 bases). Trimming removed 1 base at V and 4 bases at J, with 10 bases between. CDR1 LGHNA and CDR2 YSLEER come from the germline V gene. The length of the CDR3 is 14 residues.

CDR3: CASSYSGQGPSPLHF. The CDR3 coding sequence is TGTGCCAGCAGTTACTCAGGACAGGGACCGTCACCCCTCCACTTT. This sequence joins TRBV6-5 and TRBJ1-6; TRBD1 matches 8 bases. The CDR3 covers 15 residues. J lost 10 bases, V lost 0 bases, and 5 bases had no gene match. Per the germline V gene, CDR1 is MNHEY and CDR2 is SVGAGI.

The rearrangement joins TRBV29-1 to TRBJ2-7, with D possibly being TRBD2 (5 bases). This CDR3 comprises 14 residues. Per germline, CDR1 SQVTM and CDR2 ANQGSEA. The germline V and J ends were trimmed by 7 bases and 2 bases, with 18 bases remaining between them. In DNA form, the CDR3 reads TGCAGCGCCCAAGGCACTAGGATCCCCTACGAGCAGTACTTC. Residues: CSAQGTRIPYEQYF.

This clone occurred once. The rearrangement links TRBV27 to TRBJ1-1; 10 bases agree with TRBD1. There are 17 residues in the CDR3. Trimming at V came to 2 bases and at J to 0 bases, leaving 6 bases not matched to a gene. CDR1 is MNHEY and CDR2 is SMNVEV in the germline V gene (reference sequence). The CDR3, as DNA: TGTGCCAGCAGTTTAAAAGGGACAGGGGACTTGAACACTGAAGCTTTCTTT. Protein sequence: CASSLKGTGDLNTEAFF.

Worth noting for this clone: Relative to the germline gene, one junction end is altered; a read error may explain this. This rearrangement joins TRBV7-7 to TRBJ2-5; perhaps TRBD1 as D (6 bases). The CDR3 is made up of 15 amino acids. The germline gives CDR1 SSHAT, CDR2 FNYEAQ (reference sequence). The CDR3 bases are TGTGCTAGCAGTACAGGGTTATTGAGGCAAGAGACCCAGTACTTC. Its translation is CASSTGLLRQETQYF.

The chain carries TRBV5-1 and TRBJ2-5; 12 bases line up with TRBD2. This CDR3 contains 15 residues. Germline CDR1 is SGHRS and CDR2 is YFSETQ. Germline trimming cut 6 bases from V and 5 bases from J; bases unmatched to any gene: 8. CDR3 in DNA: TGCGCCAGCACGCTACTAGCGGGGGGCGGCGAGACCCAGTACTTC. This codes for CASTLLAGGGETQYF.

The DNA of the CDR3 is TGTGCCAGCAGCCCACGGACAGGGGTAGAGCAGTTCTTC. Amino acids: CASSPRTGVEQFF. The rearrangement joins TRBV13 to TRBJ2-1, with 9 bases lining up with TRBD1. CDR3 size: 13 residues. V dropped 5 bases and J dropped 10; count of bases not matched to a gene: 6. Per the germline V gene, CDR1 is PRHDT and CDR2 is FYEKMQ (reference sequence).